This entry features one TCR beta chain sequence. Germline assignment: CDR1 MDHEN and CDR2 SYDVKM. The CDR3 is 16 residues long. The record originates from a study of shared clonotypes between healthy human individuals. Measured with immunoSEQ multiplex PCR; TCRdb has only the in-frame clones, and not every one. This table has fewer than 700,000 clones, approximately 96% appearing once. Naive CD8 cells were CD45RO-negative, positively selected for CCR7, excluding terminally differentiated effector memory CD45RA+ cells. Material for sequencing was naive CD8+ T cells sorted from blood. V is TRBV28 and J is TRBJ2-4; maybe TRBD2 (5 bases). The clonotype originates from a woman aged 25 to 39 in good health. CDR3 sequence (DNA): TGTGCAACCAGGTCTAGCCCGGCGGTAGCCAAAAACATTCAGTACTTC. It yields the protein CATRSSPAVAKNIQYF.